These T cell receptor beta chains were read from a single sample in a study of glioma-infiltrating T cells after dendritic cell vaccination. Assay used: immunoSEQ multiplex PCR; TCRdb lists only in-frame clones, some missing. The top ten hold under 4% of the sample, which has fewer than 85,000 clones, 85% to 90% seen once. Sequenced material: blood, taken before dendritic cell vaccination. The receptors shown here come from a human donor with glioblastoma. Both conserved end residues are part of each CDR3. The D gene is left open where the match is weak. Clone sizes are given selectively: once, few, many, or a class where the clone is expanded.

V gene: TRBV9
J gene: TRBJ2-2
clone size: .
D gene: TRBD1
CDR3 DNA: TGTGCCAGCAGCCTCCGGGACAGGGGTGAGCGAACCGGGGAGCTGTTTTTT
CDR3 protein: CASSLRDRGERTGELFF

V gene: TRBV5-6
J gene: TRBJ2-7
clone size: .
D gene: .
CDR3 DNA: TGTGCCAGCAGCTCGGGGGACAGTCAGTACTTC
CDR3 protein: CASSSGDSQYF

V gene: TRBV30
J gene: TRBJ2-7
clone size: .
D gene: TRBD1
CDR3 DNA: TGTGCCTGGACCCGGGACAGGGGATACGAGCAGTACTTC
CDR3 protein: CAWTRDRGYEQYF

V gene: TRBV5-6
J gene: TRBJ2-7
clone size: .
D gene: TRBD2
CDR3 DNA: TGTGCCAGCAGCCCGTCGACTAGCGGGTCCTACGAGCAGTACTTC
CDR3 protein: CASSPSTSGSYEQYF

V gene: TRBV5-1
J gene: TRBJ2-2
clone size: .
D gene: TRBD1
CDR3 DNA: TGCGCCAGCAGGGGGACAGGGATGAACACCGGGGAGCTGTTTTTT
CDR3 protein: CASRGTGMNTGELFF

V gene: TRBV5-3
J gene: TRBJ2-2
clone size: .
D gene: TRBD2
CDR3 DNA: TGTGCCAGTCACTTAGCGGGGGGGACGAACACCGGGGAGCTGTTTTTT
CDR3 protein: CASHLAGGTNTGELFF

V gene: TRBV27
J gene: TRBJ2-7
clone size: .
D gene: .
CDR3 DNA: TGTGCCAGCAGTGCACCTGGGCACCTGAGCTCCTACGAGCAGTACTTC
CDR3 protein: CASSAPGHLSSYEQYF

V gene: TRBV19
J gene: TRBJ2-4
clone size: .
D gene: .
CDR3 DNA: TGTGCCAGTAGGGACAGCTTAATAGCCAAAAACATTCAGTACTTC
CDR3 protein: CASRDSLIAKNIQYF

V gene: TRBV5-1
J gene: TRBJ2-7
clone size: .
D gene: .
CDR3 DNA: TGCGCCAGCAGCTTGAATGCGGGTGCGAGCAACGAGCAGTACTTC
CDR3 protein: CASSLNAGASNEQYF

V gene: TRBV30
J gene: TRBJ1-3
clone size: once
D gene: .
CDR3 DNA: TGTGCCTGGAGTGCTAACAGAGGAAACACCATATATTTT
CDR3 protein: CAWSANRGNTIYF

V gene: TRBV5-1
J gene: TRBJ2-7
clone size: .
D gene: TRBD1
CDR3 DNA: TGCGCCAGCAGCTTGGAGGGGGCCCGGTCCAGCGAGCAGTACTTC
CDR3 protein: CASSLEGARSSEQYF

V gene: TRBV29-1
J gene: TRBJ2-1
clone size: .
D gene: TRBD2
CDR3 DNA: TGCAGCGTTCAGAGCGGGGGACCCAATGAGCAGTTCTTC
CDR3 protein: CSVQSGGPNEQFF

V gene: TRBV10-1
J gene: TRBJ2-5
clone size: .
D gene: .
CDR3 DNA: TGCGCCAGCAGCGAACCGACAGCACAAGAGACCCAGTACTTC
CDR3 protein: CASSEPTAQETQYF

V gene: TRBV2
J gene: TRBJ1-2
clone size: .
D gene: .
CDR3 DNA: TGTGCCAGCAGTGACGGTTTCGGGCAGGGGACCTATGGCTACACCTTC
CDR3 protein: CASSDGFGQGTYGYTF

V gene: TRBV11-2
J gene: TRBJ1-3
clone size: .
D gene: .
CDR3 DNA: TGTGCCAGCAGCGCAATCAGGGTGGCAGGAAACACCATATATTTT
CDR3 protein: CASSAIRVAGNTIYF

V gene: TRBV9
J gene: TRBJ1-2
clone size: .
D gene: TRBD1
CDR3 DNA: TGTGCCAGCAGCTCCCCACTGACAGGGAACTATGGCTACACCTTC
CDR3 protein: CASSSPLTGNYGYTF

V gene: TRBV2
J gene: TRBJ2-3
clone size: .
D gene: .
CDR3 DNA: TGTGCCAGCAGAGATGACAGTTCAGATACGCAGTATTTT
CDR3 protein: CASRDDSSDTQYF

V gene: TRBV9
J gene: TRBJ2-3
clone size: .
D gene: TRBD2
CDR3 DNA: TGTGCCAGCAGCATCCTGGGGAGGGGCACAGATACGCAGTATTTT
CDR3 protein: CASSILGRGTDTQYF

V gene: TRBV10-3
J gene: TRBJ1-3
clone size: .
D gene: TRBD1
CDR3 DNA: TGTGCCATCAGTGAGGGGACAGTCTCTGGAAACACCATATATTTT
CDR3 protein: CAISEGTVSGNTIYF

V gene: TRBV5-4
J gene: TRBJ1-2
clone size: once
D gene: TRBD1
CDR3 DNA: TGTGCCAGCAGCGGAAGACAGGGACCCTATGGCTACACCTTC
CDR3 protein: CASSGRQGPYGYTF

V gene: TRBV18
J gene: TRBJ2-5
clone size: few
D gene: TRBD1
CDR3 DNA: TGTGCCAGCTCGCAAGGACAGGGAGAGACCCAGTACTTC
CDR3 protein: CASSQGQGETQYF

V gene: TRBV10-2
J gene: TRBJ1-5
clone size: .
D gene: .
CDR3 DNA: TGCGCCAGCAGACCAACAAGCAATCAGCCCCAGCATTTT
CDR3 protein: CASRPTSNQPQHF

V gene: TRBV19
J gene: TRBJ1-5
clone size: once
D gene: .
CDR3 DNA: TGTGCCAGTAGTATGACGGGTGAAATCCAGCCCCAGCATTTT
CDR3 protein: CASSMTGEIQPQHF

V gene: TRBV19
J gene: TRBJ1-1
clone size: .
D gene: TRBD1
CDR3 DNA: TGTGCCAGTAGTATTGACAGGGGGAACACTGAAGCTTTCTTT
CDR3 protein: CASSIDRGNTEAFF

V gene: TRBV2
J gene: TRBJ1-5
clone size: .
D gene: .
CDR3 DNA: TGTGCCAGCAGTGAACTATCCGGGATCCAGCCCCAGCATTTT
CDR3 protein: CASSELSGIQPQHF

V gene: TRBV4-1
J gene: TRBJ1-5
clone size: .
D gene: .
CDR3 DNA: TGCGCCAGCAGCCAAGAACCCGGGAGGCACCAGCCCCAGCATTTT
CDR3 protein: CASSQEPGRHQPQHF

V gene: TRBV9
J gene: TRBJ2-3
clone size: .
D gene: .
CDR3 DNA: TGTGCCAGCAGCGATCCTAGCGTTGCCTTAAATACGCAGTATTTT
CDR3 protein: CASSDPSVALNTQYF

V gene: TRBV6-5
J gene: TRBJ2-7
clone size: .
D gene: .
CDR3 DNA: TGTGCCAGCAGTCGACAGGGACTCACCTACGAGCAGTACTTC
CDR3 protein: CASSRQGLTYEQYF

V gene: TRBV25-1
J gene: TRBJ2-5
clone size: .
D gene: .
CDR3 DNA: TGTGCCAGCACCAAGGACAGGGAGGGGGGGGAGACCCAGTACTTC
CDR3 protein: CASTKDREGGETQYF

V gene: TRBV25-1
J gene: TRBJ1-1
clone size: .
D gene: .
CDR3 DNA: TGTGCCAGCAGTGAATACGGGGTGGAAACTGAAGCTTTCTTT
CDR3 protein: CASSEYGVETEAFF

V gene: TRBV6-6
J gene: TRBJ2-7
clone size: .
D gene: TRBD2
CDR3 DNA: TGTGCCAGCAGATTGACTAGCGGGGGATCGGGCGAGCAGTACTTC
CDR3 protein: CASRLTSGGSGEQYF

V gene: TRBV5-1
J gene: TRBJ2-1
clone size: .
D gene: TRBD2
CDR3 DNA: TGCGCCAGCAGCTTTGGGGGGACTAGCGGGACAAATGAGCAGTTCTTC
CDR3 protein: CASSFGGTSGTNEQFF

V gene: TRBV5-1
J gene: TRBJ2-7
clone size: .
D gene: .
CDR3 DNA: TGCGCCAGCAGCTTGGATGGGGCCTCCTACGAGCAGTACTTC
CDR3 protein: CASSLDGASYEQYF

V gene: TRBV7-7
J gene: TRBJ1-1
clone size: .
D gene: .
CDR3 DNA: TGTGCTAGCAGCCCGGGGTTGGACACTGAAGCTTTCTTT
CDR3 protein: CASSPGLDTEAFF

V gene: TRBV5-6
J gene: TRBJ1-4
clone size: .
D gene: .
CDR3 DNA: TGTGCCAGCAGCTTGGGAGGGTCGAATGAAAAACTGTTTTTT
CDR3 protein: CASSLGGSNEKLFF

V gene: TRBV19
J gene: TRBJ2-1
clone size: once
D gene: TRBD1
CDR3 DNA: TGTGCCAGTAGTCACGGACAGGGCCCTTACAATGAGCAGTTCTTC
CDR3 protein: CASSHGQGPYNEQFF

V gene: TRBV5-1
J gene: TRBJ1-4
clone size: .
D gene: .
CDR3 DNA: TGCGCCAGCAGCTACGACAGTCGGGGGGAAAAACTGTTTTTT
CDR3 protein: CASSYDSRGEKLFF

V gene: TRBV10-1
J gene: TRBJ2-7
clone size: .
D gene: TRBD2
CDR3 DNA: TGCGCCAGCAGTCCCACTAGCGGGGTCTCCTACGAGCAGTACTTC
CDR3 protein: CASSPTSGVSYEQYF

V gene: TRBV7-9
J gene: TRBJ1-2
clone size: .
D gene: TRBD1
CDR3 DNA: TGTGCCAGCAGCCCGGACAGGAACTATGGCTACACCTTC
CDR3 protein: CASSPDRNYGYTF

V gene: TRBV5-4
J gene: TRBJ2-2
clone size: once
D gene: .
CDR3 DNA: TGTGCCAGCAGCCTGCCAGGGGCCGAGGACACCGGGGAGCTGTTTTTT
CDR3 protein: CASSLPGAEDTGELFF

V gene: TRBV4-2
J gene: TRBJ2-3
clone size: .
D gene: .
CDR3 DNA: TGTGCCAGCAGCCCGTCGACTAGCACAAAGGGGGGGGCAGATACGCAGTATTTT
CDR3 protein: CASSPSTSTKGGADTQYF

V gene: TRBV6-1
J gene: TRBJ2-3
clone size: .
D gene: .
CDR3 DNA: TGTGCCAGCAGTGAGTTCCCGCCCCGGGATACGCAGTATTTT
CDR3 protein: CASSEFPPRDTQYF

V gene: TRBV10-2
J gene: TRBJ1-1
clone size: .
D gene: .
CDR3 DNA: TGCGCCAGCAGTGAGCTAGTGAACACTGAAGCTTTCTTT
CDR3 protein: CASSELVNTEAFF

V gene: TRBV4-1
J gene: TRBJ2-3
clone size: .
D gene: .
CDR3 DNA: TGCGCCAGCAGCCTTAGGGGAGATACGCAGTATTTT
CDR3 protein: CASSLRGDTQYF